These 8 T cell receptor beta chains originate from one sample sequenced in a study of glioma-infiltrating T cells (dated by TCRdb to 2015 to 2016). The run used an Illumina MiSeq. The iRepertoire nested amplicon-rescue multiplex PCR (arm-PCR) platform was used to amplify TCR alpha and beta CDR3 regions from RNA. TCRdb handled the public reads itself, with Q25 trimming in fastp and clone calling in MiXCR, and kept productive beta chains. All rows with the same CDR3 protein become a single entry with the most common DNA and genes. In this sample the table shows under 150,000 distinct CDR3 sequences, approximately 26% of which occur a single time. Together, the top ten hold approximately 26% of the sample. Source material: glioma tissue, nonneoplastic brain tissue, or PBMCs (not recorded which). The receptors were gathered from a human donor with low-grade glioma or glioblastoma, undergoing nonglioma brain surgery, or in good health (not recorded which).

V is TRBV19 and J is TRBJ2-1; D uncertain. The CDR3 extends over 11 amino acids. Germline CDR1 is LNHDA and CDR2 is SQIVND (reference sequence). The V end was cut by 4 bases, the J end by 5 bases, with 3 bases between. The CDR3 nucleotides are TGTGCCAGTAGTAGAGACAATGAGCAGTTCTTC. Translated: CASSRDNEQFF.

This clonotype was detected many times. This chain's CDR3 is CSARSSSGVNEQFF. The CDR3 region has the DNA TGCAGTGCTAGAAGTAGTAGCGGGGTCAATGAGCAGTTCTTC. The rearrangement links TRBV20-1 to TRBJ2-1; 8 nucleotides line up with TRBD2. V trimming: 2 bases; J trimming: 6 bases; junction bases outside the gene matches: 6. This CDR3 spans 14 amino acids. Germline V lookup: CDR1 DFQATT, CDR2 SNEGSKA (reference sequence).

This clonotype was observed a few times. This chain joins TRBV28 and TRBJ2-7; TRBD2 matches at 7 bases. The CDR3 extends over 14 amino acids. J was trimmed by 3 bases and V by 6 bases; bases with no gene match: 8. The V gene's germline CDR1 is MDHEN and CDR2 SYDVKM. The CDR3 sequence is CASSLGGLLYEQYV. CDR3 bases: TGTGCCAGCAGCCTCGGGGGACTACTCTACGAGCAGTACGTC.

This clonotype appeared many times. DNA of the CDR3: TGTGCCACCTCCGACAGGCATAACTATGGCTACACCTTC. Amino acid sequence: CATSDRHNYGYTF. This sequence joins TRBV24-1 and TRBJ1-2; TRBD1 might be the D (6 bases). Germline V gene data show CDR1 as KGHDR and CDR2 as SFDVKD. The length of the CDR3 is 13 residues. Trimming pared 9 bases from V and 1 base from J, leaving 11 bases between.

The chain has TRBV12-3 or TRBV12-4 and TRBJ1-5, with D uncertain. The CDR3 runs to 17 residues. Deletions cut 5 bases from V and 2 bases from J, with 19 bases between. The CDR3 DNA follows: TGTGCCAGCAGTCCATACCGGGCCGGCAGCGGCAATCAGCCCCAGCATTTT. Amino acid sequence: CASSPYRAGSGNQPQHF.

This clonotype was observed once. The chain links TRBV10-3 to TRBJ2-3, with D perhaps given as TRBD1 or TRBD2 (5 bases each). This CDR3 spans 13 amino acids. Trimming removed 7 bases from V and 3 bases from J, with 11 bases in between. Germline CDR1 ENHRY, CDR2 SYGVKD. CDR3 sequence reads: CAIKGSQTDTQYF. The CDR3 nucleotides read TGTGCCATCAAGGGGAGCCAAACAGATACGCAGTATTTT.

This clonotype has just one count. Possible read error: a much larger clone is one base away. This chain uses TRBV24-1 with TRBJ2-3; D is unresolved. The V gene lost 4 bases and the J gene lost 2 bases, with 12 bases spanning the gap. The CDR3 is 15 amino acids. Germline CDR1 KGHDR, CDR2 SFDVKD. CDR3 protein: CATSDTIGYTDTQYF. In nucleotides, the CDR3 is TGTGCCACCAGTGACACTATCGGATACACAGATACGCAGTATTTT.

This clonotype has at least ten counts. This chain uses TRBV27 with TRBJ1-1, with 7 nucleotides matching TRBD1. Per the germline V gene, CDR1 is MNHEY and CDR2 is SMNVEV (reference sequence). The CDR3 is 13 amino acids. The V gene end was trimmed by 8 bases and the J gene end by 10 bases; junction bases not matched to a gene: 13. The CDR3 nucleotides read TGTGCCAGCGGCCGGGACAGCCCAGACCGAGCTTTCTTT. Residues: CASGRDSPDRAFF.